This T cell receptor beta chain derives from a study of T-cell reconstitution after alpha-beta-depleted transplantation in children. Looked up from germline, CDR1 is SEHNR and CDR2 is FQNEAQ (reference sequence). Trimming cost V 11 bases and J 2 bases, with 3 bases left between them. The CDR3 has 10 amino acids. This clonotype was recorded at least ten times. Unique molecular identifiers were incorporated into the prepared TCRbeta library. Via MiXCR, TCRdb re-called the PCR reads, giving one row per CDR3 protein. The sample has about 400,000 distinct CDR3 sequences, around 15% seen once. The TCR was taken from a boy less than two years old who had a stem cell transplant for Wiskott-Aldrich syndrome, so the T cells may come from the graft donor. Source: PBMCs, mostly from graft donor cells, taken 360 days after TCRalphabeta/CD19-depleted stem cell transplant. The chain employs TRBV7-9 and TRBJ2-2, with D unresolved. DNA for the CDR3: TGTGCCTCCAACACCGGGGAGCTGTTTTTT. Translation: CASNTGELFF.